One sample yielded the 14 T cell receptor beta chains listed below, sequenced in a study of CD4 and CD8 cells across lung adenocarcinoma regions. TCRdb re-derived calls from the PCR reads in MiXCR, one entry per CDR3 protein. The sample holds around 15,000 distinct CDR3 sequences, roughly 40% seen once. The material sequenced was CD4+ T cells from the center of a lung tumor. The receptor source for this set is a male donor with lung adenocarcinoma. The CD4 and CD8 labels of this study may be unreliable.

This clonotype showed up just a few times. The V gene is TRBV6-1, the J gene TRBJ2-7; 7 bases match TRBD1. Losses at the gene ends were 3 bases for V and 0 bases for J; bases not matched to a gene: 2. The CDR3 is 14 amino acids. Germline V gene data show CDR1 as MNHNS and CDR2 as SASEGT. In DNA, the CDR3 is TGTGCCAGCAGTGAGGGGGACAGCTCCTACGAGCAGTACTTC. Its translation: CASSEGDSSYEQYF.

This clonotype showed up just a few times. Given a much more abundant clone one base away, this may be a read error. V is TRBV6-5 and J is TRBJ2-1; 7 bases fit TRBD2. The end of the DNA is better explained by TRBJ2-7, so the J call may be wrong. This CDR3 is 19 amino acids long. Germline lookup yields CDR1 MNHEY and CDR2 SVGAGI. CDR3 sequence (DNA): TGTGCCAGCAGTTACACCACGGCTGATACGGGGGGTACCTACAATGAGCAGTACTTC. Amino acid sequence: CASSYTTADTGGTYNEQYF.

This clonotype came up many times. The CDR3 protein is CASSEGTSGANVLTF. The CDR3 region has the DNA TGTGCCAGCAGTGAAGGGACCTCTGGGGCCAACGTCCTGACTTTC. The chain recombines TRBV6-1 with TRBJ2-6; no reliable D call. There are 15 residues in the CDR3. CDR1 is MNHNS and CDR2 is SASEGT in the germline V gene. V was clipped by 1 base and J by 0 bases, with 4 bases between them.

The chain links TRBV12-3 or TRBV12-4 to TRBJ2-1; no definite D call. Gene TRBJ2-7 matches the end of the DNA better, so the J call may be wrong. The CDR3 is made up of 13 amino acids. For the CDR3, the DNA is TGTGCCAGCAGTATGGACGGCTCCTACGAGCAGTACTTC. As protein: CASSMDGSYEQYF.

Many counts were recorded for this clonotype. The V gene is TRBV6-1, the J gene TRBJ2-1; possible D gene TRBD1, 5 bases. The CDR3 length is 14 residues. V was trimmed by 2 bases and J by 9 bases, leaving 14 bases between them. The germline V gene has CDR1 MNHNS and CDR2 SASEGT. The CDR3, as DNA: TGTGCCAGCAGTGAAACCCGAGTAAGGGGTGAGCAGTTCTTC. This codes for CASSETRVRGEQFF.

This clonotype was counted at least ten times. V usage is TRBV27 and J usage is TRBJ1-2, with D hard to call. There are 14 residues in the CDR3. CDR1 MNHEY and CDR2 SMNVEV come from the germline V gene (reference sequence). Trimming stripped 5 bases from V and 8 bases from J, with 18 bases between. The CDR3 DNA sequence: TGTGCCAGCAGTCCGAACCACCGGTCAGAAGGCTACACCTTC. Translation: CASSPNHRSEGYTF.

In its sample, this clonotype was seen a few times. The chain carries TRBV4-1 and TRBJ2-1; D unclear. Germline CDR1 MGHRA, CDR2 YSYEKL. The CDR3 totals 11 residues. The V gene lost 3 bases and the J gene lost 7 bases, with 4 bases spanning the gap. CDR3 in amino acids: CASSQGNEQFF. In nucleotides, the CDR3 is TGCGCCAGCAGCCAGGGGAATGAGCAGTTCTTC.

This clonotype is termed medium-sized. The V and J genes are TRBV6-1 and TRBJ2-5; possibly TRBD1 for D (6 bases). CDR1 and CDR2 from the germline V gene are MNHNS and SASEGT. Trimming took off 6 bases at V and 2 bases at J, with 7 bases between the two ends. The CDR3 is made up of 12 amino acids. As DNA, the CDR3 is TGTGCCAGCAGAACAGGGCAAGAGACCCAGTACTTC. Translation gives CASRTGQETQYF.

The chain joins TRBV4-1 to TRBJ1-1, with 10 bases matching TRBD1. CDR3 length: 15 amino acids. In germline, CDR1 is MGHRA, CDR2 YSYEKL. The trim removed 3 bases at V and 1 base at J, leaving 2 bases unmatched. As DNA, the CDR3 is TGCGCCAGCAGCCAGCGGGACAGGGGGAACACTGAAGCTTTCTTT. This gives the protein CASSQRDRGNTEAFF.

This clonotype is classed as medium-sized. CDR3 coding DNA: TGTGCCAGCAGTTTAAGAGGTTGGGGACAGGGAATATCCGAGCAGTACTTC. Protein product: CASSLRGWGQGISEQYF. This chain connects TRBV27 to TRBJ2-5, with 9 bases lining up with TRBD1. The J call may be mistaken, given a closer DNA end match to TRBJ2-7. This CDR3 has 17 residues. CDR1 and CDR2 from the germline V gene are MNHEY and SMNVEV (reference sequence).

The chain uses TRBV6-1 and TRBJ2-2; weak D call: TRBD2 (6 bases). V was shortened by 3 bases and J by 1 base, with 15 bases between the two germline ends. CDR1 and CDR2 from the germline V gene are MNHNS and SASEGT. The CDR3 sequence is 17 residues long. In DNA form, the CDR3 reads TGTGCCAGCAGTGACAAGACTAGAAGATTGAACACCGGGGAGCTGTTTTTT. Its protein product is CASSDKTRRLNTGELFF.

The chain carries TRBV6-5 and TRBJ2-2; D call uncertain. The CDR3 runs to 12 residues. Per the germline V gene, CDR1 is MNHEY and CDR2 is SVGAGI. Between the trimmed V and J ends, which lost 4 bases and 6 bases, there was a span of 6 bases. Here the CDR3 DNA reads TGTGCCAGCAGTTTGTACCCCGGGGAGCTGTTTTTT. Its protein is CASSLYPGELFF.

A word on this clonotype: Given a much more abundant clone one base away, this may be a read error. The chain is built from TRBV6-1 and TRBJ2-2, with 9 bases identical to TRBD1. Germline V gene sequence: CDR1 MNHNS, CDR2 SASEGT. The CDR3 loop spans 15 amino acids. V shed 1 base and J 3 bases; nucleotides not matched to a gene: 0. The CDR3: CASSEGTGDTGELFF. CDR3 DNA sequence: TGTGCCAGCAGTGAAGGGACAGGGGACACCGGGGAGCTGTTTTTT.

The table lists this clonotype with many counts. Written as DNA, the CDR3 is TGTGCCAGCAGCTTAGAAAGGGGGGGCACCTACAATGAGCAGTTCTTC. This sequence encodes CASSLERGGTYNEQFF. This chain uses TRBV11-3 with TRBJ2-1; D possibly corresponds to TRBD2 (7 bases). With 0 bases removed from V and 2 bases from J, the gap between germline ends came to 11 bases. This CDR3 has 16 amino acids. Germline V gives CDR1 SGHNT, CDR2 YENEEA.